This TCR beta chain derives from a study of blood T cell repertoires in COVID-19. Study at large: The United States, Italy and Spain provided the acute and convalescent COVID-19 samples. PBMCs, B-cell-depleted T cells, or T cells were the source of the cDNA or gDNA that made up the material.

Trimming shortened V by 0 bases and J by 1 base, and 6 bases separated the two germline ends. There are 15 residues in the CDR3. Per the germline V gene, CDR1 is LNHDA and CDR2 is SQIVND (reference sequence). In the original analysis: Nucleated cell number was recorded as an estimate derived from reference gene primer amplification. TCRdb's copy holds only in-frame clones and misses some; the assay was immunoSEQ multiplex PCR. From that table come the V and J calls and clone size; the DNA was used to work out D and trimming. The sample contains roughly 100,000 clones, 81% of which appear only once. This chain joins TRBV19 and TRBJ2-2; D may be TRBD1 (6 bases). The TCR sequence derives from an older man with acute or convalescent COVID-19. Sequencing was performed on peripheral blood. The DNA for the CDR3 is TGTGCCAGTAGTATAGACAGGGGGAACACCGGGGAGCTGTTTTTT. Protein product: CASSIDRGNTGELFF. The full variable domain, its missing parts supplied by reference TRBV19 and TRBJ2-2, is DGGITQSPKYLFRKEGQNVTLSCEQNLNHDAMYWYRQDPGQGLRLIYYSQIVNDFQKGDIAEGYSVSREKKESFPLTVTSAQKNPTAFYLCASSIDRGNTGELFFGEGSRLTVL.